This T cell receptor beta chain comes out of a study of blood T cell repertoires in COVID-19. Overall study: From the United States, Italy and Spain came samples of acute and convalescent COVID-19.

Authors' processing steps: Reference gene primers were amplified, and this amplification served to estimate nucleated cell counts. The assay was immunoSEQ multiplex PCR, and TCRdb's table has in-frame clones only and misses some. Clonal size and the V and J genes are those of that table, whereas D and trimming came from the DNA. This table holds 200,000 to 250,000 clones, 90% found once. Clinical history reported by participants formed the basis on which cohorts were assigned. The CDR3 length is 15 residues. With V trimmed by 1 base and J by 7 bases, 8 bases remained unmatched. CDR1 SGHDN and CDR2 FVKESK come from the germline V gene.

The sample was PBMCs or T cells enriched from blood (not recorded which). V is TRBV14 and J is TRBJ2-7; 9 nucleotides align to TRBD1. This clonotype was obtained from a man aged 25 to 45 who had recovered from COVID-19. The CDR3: CASSQATGGAYEQYF. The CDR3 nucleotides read TGTGCCAGCAGCCAAGCCACAGGGGGCGCGTATGAGCAGTACTTC.